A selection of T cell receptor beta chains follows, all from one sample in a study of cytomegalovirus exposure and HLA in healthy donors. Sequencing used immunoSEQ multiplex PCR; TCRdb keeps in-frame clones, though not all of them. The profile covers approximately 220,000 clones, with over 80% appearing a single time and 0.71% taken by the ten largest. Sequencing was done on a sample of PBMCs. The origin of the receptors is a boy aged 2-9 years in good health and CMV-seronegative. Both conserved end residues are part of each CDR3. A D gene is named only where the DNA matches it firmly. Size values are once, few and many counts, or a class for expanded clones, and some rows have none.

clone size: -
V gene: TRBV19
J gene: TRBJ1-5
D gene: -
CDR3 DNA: TGTGCCAGTACCTCATCCCAGGGAGGGTATCAGCCCCAGCATTTT
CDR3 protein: CASTSSQGGYQPQHF

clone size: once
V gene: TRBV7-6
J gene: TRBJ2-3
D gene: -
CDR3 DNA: TGTGCCAGCAGCCAACTAGCCGATACGCAGTATTTT
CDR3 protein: CASSQLADTQYF

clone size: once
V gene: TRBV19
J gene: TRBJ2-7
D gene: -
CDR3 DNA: TGTGCCAGTAGTATCCTACACGGGATTAACAGTGCCTCCTACGAGCAGTACTTC
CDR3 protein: CASSILHGINSASYEQYF

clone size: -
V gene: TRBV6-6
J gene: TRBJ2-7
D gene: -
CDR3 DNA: TGTGCCACCCGCTCCCCCGGTAGCGAGCAGTACTTC
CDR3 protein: CATRSPGSEQYF

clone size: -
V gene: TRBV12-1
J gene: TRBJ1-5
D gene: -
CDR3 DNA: TGTGCCAGCAGCTACGGGACAGGGGGAGGTCAGCCCCAGCATTTT
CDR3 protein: CASSYGTGGGQPQHF

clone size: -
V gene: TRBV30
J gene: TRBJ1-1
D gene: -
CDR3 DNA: TGTGCCTGGCAGCGGACGGTGAACACTGAAGCTTTCTTT
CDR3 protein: CAWQRTVNTEAFF

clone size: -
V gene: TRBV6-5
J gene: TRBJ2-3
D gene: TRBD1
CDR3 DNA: TGTGCCAGCAGCTACGCCGGGACAGAAGGCACAGATACGCAGTATTTT
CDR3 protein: CASSYAGTEGTDTQYF

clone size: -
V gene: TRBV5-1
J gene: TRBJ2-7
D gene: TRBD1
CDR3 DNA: TGCGCCAGCAGCTTGGGGCCGGACAGGGTCTCCTACGAGCAGTACTTC
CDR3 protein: CASSLGPDRVSYEQYF

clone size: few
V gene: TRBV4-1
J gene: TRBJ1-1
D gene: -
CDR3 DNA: TGCGCCAGCAGCCGAATACAGGGCGGGACTGAAGCTTTCTTT
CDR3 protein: CASSRIQGGTEAFF

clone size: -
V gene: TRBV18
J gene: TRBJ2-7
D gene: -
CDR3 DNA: TGTGCCAGCTCACCACCGGAGGGGCTCCCCTACGAGCAGTACTTC
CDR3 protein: CASSPPEGLPYEQYF

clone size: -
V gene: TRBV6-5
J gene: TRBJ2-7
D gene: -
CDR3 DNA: TGTGCCAGCACCCTACTAGGTTCCTACGAGCAGTACTTC
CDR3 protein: CASTLLGSYEQYF

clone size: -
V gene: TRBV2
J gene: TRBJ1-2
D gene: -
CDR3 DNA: TGTGCCAGCAGTGAAGGAGGGTACGGCTACACCTTC
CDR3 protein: CASSEGGYGYTF

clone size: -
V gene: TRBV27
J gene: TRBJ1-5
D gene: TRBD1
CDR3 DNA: TGTGCCAGCAGCTTGGGGGCCATTACAGGGGGTCGAAGTCAGCCCCAGCATTTT
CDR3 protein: CASSLGAITGGRSQPQHF

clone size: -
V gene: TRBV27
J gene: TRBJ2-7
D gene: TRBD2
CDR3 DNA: TGTGCCAGCAGTTACGGCCCAGCGGGGCCCTACGAGCAGTACTTC
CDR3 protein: CASSYGPAGPYEQYF

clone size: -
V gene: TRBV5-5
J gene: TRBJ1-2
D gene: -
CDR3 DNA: TGTGCCAGCAGCCCCCATGATGGCTACACCTTC
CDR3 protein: CASSPHDGYTF

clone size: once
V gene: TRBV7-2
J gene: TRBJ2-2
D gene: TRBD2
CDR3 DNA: TGTGCCAGCAGCTCCCTAGCGGGGGGGCCTCGGGGGAGGGAGCTGTTTTTT
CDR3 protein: CASSSLAGGPRGRELFF

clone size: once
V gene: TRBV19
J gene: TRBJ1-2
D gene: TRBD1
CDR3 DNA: TGTGCCAGTAGTTCGACAGGGGTCCTTAATGGCTACACCTTC
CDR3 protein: CASSSTGVLNGYTF

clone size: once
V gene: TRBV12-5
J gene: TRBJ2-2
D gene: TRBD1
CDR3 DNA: TGTGCTAGTGGGGACAGGACCACGAACACCGGGGAGCTGTTTTTT
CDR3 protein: CASGDRTTNTGELFF

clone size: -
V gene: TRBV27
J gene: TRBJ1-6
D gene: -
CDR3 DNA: TGTGCCAGCAGGGCGGGGATTAATAATTCACCCCTCCACTTT
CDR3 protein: CASRAGINNSPLHF

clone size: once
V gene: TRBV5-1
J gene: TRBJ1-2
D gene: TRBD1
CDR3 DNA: TGCGCCAGCAGCTTGGGTTCAGGGGGCGTAGACTATAACTATGGCTACACCTTC
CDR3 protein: CASSLGSGGVDYNYGYTF

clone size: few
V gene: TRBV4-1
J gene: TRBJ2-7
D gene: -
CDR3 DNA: TGCGCCAGCAGCCAAGTTCCAGGGTACGAGCAGTACTTC
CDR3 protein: CASSQVPGYEQYF

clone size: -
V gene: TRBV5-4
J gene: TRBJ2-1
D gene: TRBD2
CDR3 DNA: TGTGCCAGCAGCGATCGTCGACTAGCGGGTTACTACAATGAGCAGTTCTTC
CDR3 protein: CASSDRRLAGYYNEQFF

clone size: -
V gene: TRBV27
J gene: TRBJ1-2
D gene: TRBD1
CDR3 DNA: TGTGCCAGCAGTACAGGACAGGGCGGTGGCTACACCTTC
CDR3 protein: CASSTGQGGGYTF

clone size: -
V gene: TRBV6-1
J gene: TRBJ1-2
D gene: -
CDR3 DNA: TGTGCCAGCAGTGAGGGCCCAGGGGGCTACACCTTC
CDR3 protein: CASSEGPGGYTF

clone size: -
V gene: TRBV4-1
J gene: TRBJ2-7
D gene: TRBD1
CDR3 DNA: TGCGCCAGCAGCCAAGTGAACAGGGGGCTGGACGAGCAGTACTTC
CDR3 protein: CASSQVNRGLDEQYF

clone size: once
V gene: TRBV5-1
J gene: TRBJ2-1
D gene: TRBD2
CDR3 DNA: TGCGCCAGCAGCTTGCGGGCTAGCGGGGAATCCTACAATGAGCAGTTCTTC
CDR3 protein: CASSLRASGESYNEQFF